This is a list of T cell receptor beta chains from one sample in a study of cytomegalovirus exposure and HLA in healthy donors. The repertoire was sequenced with immunoSEQ multiplex PCR; TCRdb's copy has only in-frame clones and lacks some. The table has about 130,000 clones, roughly 88% seen once. The specimen sequenced was PBMCs. These receptors originate from a woman aged 18-30 years in good health and CMV-seropositive. The CDR3 runs from the conserved cysteine through the conserved F or W. Each record gives: V gene, D gene, clone size, J gene, CDR3 DNA, CDR3 protein. The D gene is left open where the match is weak. The listing skips clone size in some rows; elsewhere it reads once, few, many or a size class.

V: TRBV2
D: TRBD2
size: .
J: TRBJ2-3
DNA: TGTGCCAGCAGTAGCGGGGGAGGAGCAGATACGCAGTATTTT
CDR3: CASSSGGGADTQYF

V: TRBV7-2
D: .
size: .
J: TRBJ2-1
DNA: TGTGCCAGCAGCCCCCGGCAGGTCAACAATGAGCAGTTCTTC
CDR3: CASSPRQVNNEQFF

V: TRBV10-2
D: TRBD1
size: .
J: TRBJ2-1
DNA: TGCGCCAGCAGTGTGACAGGGGGCCAGGGGAATGAGCAGTTCTTC
CDR3: CASSVTGGQGNEQFF

V: TRBV4-1
D: .
size: .
J: TRBJ1-5
DNA: TGCGCCAGCAGCCAAGATTTGTCGGAGCCCCAGCATTTT
CDR3: CASSQDLSEPQHF

V: TRBV5-4
D: TRBD2
size: .
J: TRBJ2-3
DNA: TGTGCCGCAGCGGGGGCCCCCACAGATATGCAGTATTTT
CDR3: CAAAGAPTDMQYF

V: TRBV2
D: .
size: .
J: TRBJ1-2
DNA: TGTGCCAGCAGTGAACAGGGGTCGGGCTATGGCTACACCTTC
CDR3: CASSEQGSGYGYTF

V: TRBV6-6
D: TRBD1
size: .
J: TRBJ1-3
DNA: TGTGCCAGCAGTTCGCGCGGACAGGGGGTCGGAAACACCATATATTTT
CDR3: CASSSRGQGVGNTIYF

V: TRBV30
D: TRBD2
size: .
J: TRBJ2-1
DNA: TGTGCCTGGAGTGTACCTAGCGGGGGGGTGTACAATGAGCAGTTCTTC
CDR3: CAWSVPSGGVYNEQFF

V: TRBV18
D: TRBD2
size: .
J: TRBJ2-7
DNA: TGTGCCAGCTCACCGCGGACTAGCGGGGGATTCTACGAGCAGTACTTC
CDR3: CASSPRTSGGFYEQYF

V: TRBV6-5
D: TRBD1
size: .
J: TRBJ2-7
DNA: TGTGCCAGCAGCTCAGGGACAGGGCTAACCTACGAGCAGTACTTC
CDR3: CASSSGTGLTYEQYF

V: TRBV6-1
D: .
size: .
J: TRBJ1-6
DNA: TGTGCCAGCAGTGAAAACCTTCAGGGTAGTAATTCACCCCTCCACTTT
CDR3: CASSENLQGSNSPLHF

V: TRBV7-3
D: TRBD1
size: few
J: TRBJ2-7
DNA: TGTGCCAGCAGCCCGAGGGGGCTCTACGAGCAGTACTTC
CDR3: CASSPRGLYEQYF

V: TRBV10-2
D: .
size: .
J: TRBJ2-1
DNA: TGCGCCAGCAGTGAGGGACTAAACTCCTACAATGAGCAGTTCTTC
CDR3: CASSEGLNSYNEQFF

V: TRBV5-6
D: TRBD1
size: .
J: TRBJ1-6
DNA: TGTGCCAGCAGCTTGGGACAGGGAAATTCACCCCTCCACTTT
CDR3: CASSLGQGNSPLHF

V: TRBV7-9
D: TRBD1
size: .
J: TRBJ2-7
DNA: TGTGCCAGCAGCCCGCAAGGACAGGGGGGCGGCGAGCAGTACTTC
CDR3: CASSPQGQGGGEQYF